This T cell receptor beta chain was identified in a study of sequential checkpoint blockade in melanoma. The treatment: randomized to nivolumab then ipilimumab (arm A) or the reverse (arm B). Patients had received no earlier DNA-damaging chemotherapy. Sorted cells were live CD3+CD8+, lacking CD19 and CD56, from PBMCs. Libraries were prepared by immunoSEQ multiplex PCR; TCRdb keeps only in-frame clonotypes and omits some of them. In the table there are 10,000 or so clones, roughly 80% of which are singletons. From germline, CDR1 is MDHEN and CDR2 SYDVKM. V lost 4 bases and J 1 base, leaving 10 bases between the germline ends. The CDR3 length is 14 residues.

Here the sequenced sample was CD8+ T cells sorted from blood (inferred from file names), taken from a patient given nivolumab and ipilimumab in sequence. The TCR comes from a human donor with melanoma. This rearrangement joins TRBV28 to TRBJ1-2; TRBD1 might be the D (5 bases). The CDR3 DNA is TGTGCCAGCAGTTCCAACAGGTTTAACTATGGCTACACCTTC. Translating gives CASSSNRFNYGYTF.